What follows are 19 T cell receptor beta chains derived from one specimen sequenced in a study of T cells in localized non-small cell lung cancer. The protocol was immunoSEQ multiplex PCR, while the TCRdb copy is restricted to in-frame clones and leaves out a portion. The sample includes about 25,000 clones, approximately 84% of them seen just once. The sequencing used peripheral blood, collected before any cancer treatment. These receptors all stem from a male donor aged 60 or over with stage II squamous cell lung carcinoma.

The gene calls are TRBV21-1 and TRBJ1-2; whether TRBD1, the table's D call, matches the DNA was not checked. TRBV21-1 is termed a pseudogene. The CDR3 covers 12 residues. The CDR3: CANGRDSHGYTF. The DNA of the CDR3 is TGTGCCAATGGCCGGGACAGCCATGGCTACACCTTC.

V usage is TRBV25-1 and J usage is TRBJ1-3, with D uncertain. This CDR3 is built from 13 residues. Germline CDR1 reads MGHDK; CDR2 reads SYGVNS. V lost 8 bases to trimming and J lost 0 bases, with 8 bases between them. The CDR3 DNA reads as TGTGCCAGCCAACAGTCCTCTGGAAACACCATATATTTT. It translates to CASQQSSGNTIYF.

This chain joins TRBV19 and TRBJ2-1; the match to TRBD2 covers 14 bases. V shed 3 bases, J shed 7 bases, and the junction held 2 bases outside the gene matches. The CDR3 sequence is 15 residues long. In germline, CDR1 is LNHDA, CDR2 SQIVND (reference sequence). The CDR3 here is CASSIRLAGGNEQFF. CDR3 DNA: TGTGCCAGTAGTATCAGACTAGCGGGAGGGAATGAGCAGTTCTTC.

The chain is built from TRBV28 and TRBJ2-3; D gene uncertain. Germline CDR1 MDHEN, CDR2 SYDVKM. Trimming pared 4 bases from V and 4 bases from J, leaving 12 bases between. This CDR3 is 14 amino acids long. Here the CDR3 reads CASSSKAAPDTQYF. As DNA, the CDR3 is TGTGCCAGCAGTTCAAAGGCGGCACCAGATACGCAGTATTTT.

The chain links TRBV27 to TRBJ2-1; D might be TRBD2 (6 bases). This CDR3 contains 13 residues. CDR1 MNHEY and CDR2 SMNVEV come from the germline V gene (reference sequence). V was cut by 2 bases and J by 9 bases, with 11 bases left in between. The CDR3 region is CASSLDRRGEQFF. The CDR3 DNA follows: TGTGCCAGCAGTTTAGATAGGCGGGGTGAGCAGTTCTTC.

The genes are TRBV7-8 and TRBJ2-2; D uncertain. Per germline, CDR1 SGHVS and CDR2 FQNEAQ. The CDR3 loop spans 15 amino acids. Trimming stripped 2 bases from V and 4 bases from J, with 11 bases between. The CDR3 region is CASSLRPTGTGELFF. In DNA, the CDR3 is TGTGCCAGCAGCTTAAGGCCGACGGGCACCGGGGAGCTGTTTTTT.

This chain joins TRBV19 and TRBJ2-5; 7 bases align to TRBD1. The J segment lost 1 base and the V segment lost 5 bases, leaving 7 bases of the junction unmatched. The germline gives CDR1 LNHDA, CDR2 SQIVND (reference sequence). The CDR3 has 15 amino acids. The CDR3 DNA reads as TGTGCCAGTAGTGCCCGGGACAGAATCCAAGAGACCCAGTACTTC. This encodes CASSARDRIQETQYF. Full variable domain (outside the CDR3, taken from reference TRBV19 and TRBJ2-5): DGGITQSPKYLFRKEGQNVTLSCEQNLNHDAMYWYRQDPGQGLRLIYYSQIVNDFQKGDIAEGYSVSREKKESFPLTVTSAQKNPTAFYLCASSARDRIQETQYFGPGTRLLVL.

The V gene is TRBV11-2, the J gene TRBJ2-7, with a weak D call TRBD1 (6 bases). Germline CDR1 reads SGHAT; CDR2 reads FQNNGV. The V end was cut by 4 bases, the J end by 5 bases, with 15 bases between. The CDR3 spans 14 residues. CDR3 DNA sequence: TGTGCCAGCAGCTCCGGGACACTCGTCGACGAGCAGTACTTC. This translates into CASSSGTLVDEQYF.

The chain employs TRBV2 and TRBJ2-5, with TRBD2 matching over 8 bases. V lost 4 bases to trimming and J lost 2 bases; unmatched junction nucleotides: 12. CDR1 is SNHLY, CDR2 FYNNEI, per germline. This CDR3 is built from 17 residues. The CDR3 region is CASSALPRRGVQETQYF. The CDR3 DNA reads TGTGCCAGCAGTGCTCTCCCCCGGCGGGGGGTTCAAGAGACCCAGTACTTC.

CDR3 residues: CAISELGSSYEQYF. Here the CDR3 DNA reads TGTGCCATCAGTGAGTTGGGGAGCTCCTACGAGCAGTACTTC. The rearrangement links TRBV10-3 to TRBJ2-7; the D gene is possibly TRBD2 (5 bases). The germline V and J ends were trimmed by 1 base and 0 bases, with 7 bases remaining between them. The CDR3 length is 14 residues. The V gene's germline CDR1 is ENHRY and CDR2 SYGVKD.

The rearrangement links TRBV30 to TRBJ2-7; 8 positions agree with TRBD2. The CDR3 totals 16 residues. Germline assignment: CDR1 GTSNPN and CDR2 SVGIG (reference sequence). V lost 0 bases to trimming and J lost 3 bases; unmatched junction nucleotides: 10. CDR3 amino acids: CAWSVRRREENYEQYF. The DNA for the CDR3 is TGTGCCTGGAGTGTACGAAGGCGGGAGGAAAACTACGAGCAGTACTTC.

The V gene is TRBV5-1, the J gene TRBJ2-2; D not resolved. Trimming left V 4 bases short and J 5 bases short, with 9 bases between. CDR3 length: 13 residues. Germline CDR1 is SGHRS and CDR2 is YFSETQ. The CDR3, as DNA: TGCGCCAGCAGCGTCGAGAGTACCGGGGAGCTGTTTTTT. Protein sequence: CASSVESTGELFF. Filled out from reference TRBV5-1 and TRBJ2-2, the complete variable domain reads KAGVTQTPRYLIKTRGQQVTLSCSPISGHRSVSWYQQTPGQGLQFLFEYFSETQRNKGNFPGRFSGRQFSNSRSEMNVSTLELGDSALYLCASSVESTGELFFGEGSRLTVL.

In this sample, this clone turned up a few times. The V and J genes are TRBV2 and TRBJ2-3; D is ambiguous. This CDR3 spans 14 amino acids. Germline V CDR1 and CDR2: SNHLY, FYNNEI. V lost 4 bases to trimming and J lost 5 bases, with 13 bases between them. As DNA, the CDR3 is TGTGCCAGCAGTGCTTTTCAGGATAGAGATACGCAGTATTTT. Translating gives CASSAFQDRDTQYF.

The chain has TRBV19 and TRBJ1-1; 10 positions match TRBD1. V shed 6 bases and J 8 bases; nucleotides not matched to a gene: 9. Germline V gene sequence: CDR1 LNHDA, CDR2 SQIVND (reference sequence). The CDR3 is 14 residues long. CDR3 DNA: TGTGCCAGTAGACTGGGACAGGGGAAAGGGGAAGCTTTCTTT. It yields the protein CASRLGQGKGEAFF.

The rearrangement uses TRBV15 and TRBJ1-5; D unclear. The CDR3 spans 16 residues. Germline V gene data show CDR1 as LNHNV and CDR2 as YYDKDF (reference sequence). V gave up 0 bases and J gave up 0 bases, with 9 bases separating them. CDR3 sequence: CATSRDRRYSNQPQHF. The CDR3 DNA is TGTGCCACCAGCAGAGATCGCAGATATAGCAATCAGCCCCAGCATTTT.

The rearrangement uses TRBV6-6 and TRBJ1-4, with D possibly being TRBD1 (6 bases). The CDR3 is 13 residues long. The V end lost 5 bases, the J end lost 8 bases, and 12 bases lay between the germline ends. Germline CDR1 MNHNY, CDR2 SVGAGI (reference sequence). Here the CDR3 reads CASSLRGGEKLFF. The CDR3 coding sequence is TGTGCCAGCAGTCTCAGGGGAGGCGAAAAACTGTTTTTT.

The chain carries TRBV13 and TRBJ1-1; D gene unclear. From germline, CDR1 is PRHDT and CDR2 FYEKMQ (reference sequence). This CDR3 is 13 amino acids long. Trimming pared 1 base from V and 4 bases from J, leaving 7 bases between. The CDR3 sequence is CASSLVGITEAFF. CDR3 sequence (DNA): TGTGCCAGCAGCTTAGTGGGGATCACTGAAGCTTTCTTT. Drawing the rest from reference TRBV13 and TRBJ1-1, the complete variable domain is AAGVIQSPRHLIKEKRETATLKCYPIPRHDTVYWYQQGPGQDPQFLISFYEKMQSDKGSIPDRFSAQQFSDYHSELNMSSLELGDSALYFCASSLVGITEAFFGQGTRLTVV.

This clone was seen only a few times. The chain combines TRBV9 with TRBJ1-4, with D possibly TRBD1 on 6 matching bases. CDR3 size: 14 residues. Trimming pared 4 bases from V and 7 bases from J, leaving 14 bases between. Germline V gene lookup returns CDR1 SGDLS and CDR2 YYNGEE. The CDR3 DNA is TGTGCCAGCAGCACCACAGGGCGGCGTGAAAAACTGTTTTTT. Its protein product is CASSTTGRREKLFF.

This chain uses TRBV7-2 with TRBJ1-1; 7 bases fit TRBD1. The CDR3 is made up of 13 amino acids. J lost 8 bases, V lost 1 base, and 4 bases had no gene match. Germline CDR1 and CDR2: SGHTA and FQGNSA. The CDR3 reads CASSLVSGQEAFF. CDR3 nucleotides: TGTGCCAGCAGCTTAGTCTCGGGACAGGAAGCTTTCTTT.